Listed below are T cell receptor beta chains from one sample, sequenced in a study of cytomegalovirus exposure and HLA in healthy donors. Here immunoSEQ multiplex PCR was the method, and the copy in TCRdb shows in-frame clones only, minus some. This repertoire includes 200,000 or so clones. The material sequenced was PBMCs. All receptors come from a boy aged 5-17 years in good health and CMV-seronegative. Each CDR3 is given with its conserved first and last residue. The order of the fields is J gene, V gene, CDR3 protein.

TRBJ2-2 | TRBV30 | CAWSVWTRAGELFF
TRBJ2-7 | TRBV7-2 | CASSSRAGELGEQYF
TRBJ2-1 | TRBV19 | CASSIRAYNEQFF
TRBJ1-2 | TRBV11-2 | CASSFGLSTNYGYTF
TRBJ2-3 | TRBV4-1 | CASSQDGTVADTQYF
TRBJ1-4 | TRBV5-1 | CASSSARGELFF
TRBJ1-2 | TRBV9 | CASSSRTGNYGYTF
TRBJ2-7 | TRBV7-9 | CASSPRLGGTYEQYF
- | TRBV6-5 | CASSYTVRQGAYEQYF
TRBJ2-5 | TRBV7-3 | CASSSPDREETQYF
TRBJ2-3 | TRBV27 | CASSLASGGEEDTQYF
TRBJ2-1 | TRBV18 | CASSSTSSYNEQFF
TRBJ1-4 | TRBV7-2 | CASSQNGGGTNEKLFF
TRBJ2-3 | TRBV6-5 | CASTRGDTQYF
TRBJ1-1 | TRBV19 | CASSMANTEAFF
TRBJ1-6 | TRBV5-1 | CASSLRGSSYNSPLHF
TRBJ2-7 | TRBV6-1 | CASSETPIAGTGYEQYF
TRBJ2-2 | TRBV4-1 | CASSQGQGAGGELFF
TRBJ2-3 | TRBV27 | CASSLSLGTDTQYF
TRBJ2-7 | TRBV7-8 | CASSSAGGPYEQYF
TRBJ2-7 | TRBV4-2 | CASSQDVGLAYEQYF
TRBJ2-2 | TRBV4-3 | CASSQDMSGRATGELFF
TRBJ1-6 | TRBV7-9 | CASSLIGQGLNSPLHF
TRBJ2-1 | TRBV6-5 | CASSLLAGGNYNEQFF
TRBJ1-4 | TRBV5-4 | CASSLVGNEKLFF
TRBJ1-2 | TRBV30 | CAWSKDRGDYGYTF
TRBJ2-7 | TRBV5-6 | CASSRLDRVNRLVQYF
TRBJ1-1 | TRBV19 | CASNTGGLTEAFF
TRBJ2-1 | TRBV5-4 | CASSRPGNEQFF
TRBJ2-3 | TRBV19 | CASRQGSDTQYF
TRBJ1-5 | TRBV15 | CATSGTENQPQHF
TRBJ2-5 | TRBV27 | CASSRRYRDQETQYF
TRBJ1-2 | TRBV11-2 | CASSETNDKYGYTF
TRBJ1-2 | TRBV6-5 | CASSYAGGADGYTF
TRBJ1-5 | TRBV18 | CASSPGGYQPQHF
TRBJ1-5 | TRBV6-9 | CASSYSPQTSNQPQHF
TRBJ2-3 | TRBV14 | CASSQDSPSGATDTQYF
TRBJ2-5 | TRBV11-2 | CASSFSGGETQYF
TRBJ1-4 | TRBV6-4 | CASSPGTEIEKLFF
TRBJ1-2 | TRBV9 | CASSVSLGQTPYGYTF
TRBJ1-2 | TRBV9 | CASSHNRDTANYGYTF
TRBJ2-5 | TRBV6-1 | CASSETSGATQYF
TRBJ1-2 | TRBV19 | CASSPMDRGRDGYTF
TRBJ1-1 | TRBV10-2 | CASSDIQGMNTEAFF
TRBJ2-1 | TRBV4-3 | CASSQGGPGIASYNEQFF
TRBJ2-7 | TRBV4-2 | CASSQESVYEQYF
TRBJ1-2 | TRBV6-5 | CASRRILQGDGYTF
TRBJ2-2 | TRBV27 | CASSLGLEYVNTGELFF
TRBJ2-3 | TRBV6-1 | CASSLTGGSDTQYF
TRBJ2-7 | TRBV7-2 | CASSLVPGGSYEQYF
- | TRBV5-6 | CASSLAGVRGSSYEQYF
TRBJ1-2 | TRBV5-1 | CASSSRPGQGVDGYTF
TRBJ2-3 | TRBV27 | CASTPRGTSTDTQYF
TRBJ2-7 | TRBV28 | CASSSPGQASYEQYF
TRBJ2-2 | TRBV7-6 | CASSSLINGELFF